This T cell receptor (beta chain) was retrieved from a study of PD-L1 blockade in urothelial cancer. Whole-study context: Specimens of blood held a median count of roughly 140,000 T cells.

V lost 2 bases and J lost 5; bases outside the gene matches: 4. Germline lookup yields CDR1 SGHNT and CDR2 YYREEE (reference sequence). CDR3 length equals 14 residues. Each patient gave between 1 and 8 samples of peripheral blood mononuclear cells, which were collected pretreatment and during treatment. Sequenced by immunoSEQ multiplex PCR; TCRdb stores in-frame clones only, minus some. Counted here are about 110,000 clones, around 85% occurring once; the ten biggest clones make up 2.4%. The TCR was taken from a man aged 50-59 years with urothelial cancer. The chain combines TRBV5-4 with TRBJ2-1; 7 bases are shared with TRBD2. This specimen was PBMCs, taken around atezolizumab (anti-PD-L1) treatment. The CDR3 reads CASSFGDYNNEQFF. The CDR3 nucleotides are TGTGCCAGCAGCTTTGGGGACTACAACAATGAGCAGTTCTTC.